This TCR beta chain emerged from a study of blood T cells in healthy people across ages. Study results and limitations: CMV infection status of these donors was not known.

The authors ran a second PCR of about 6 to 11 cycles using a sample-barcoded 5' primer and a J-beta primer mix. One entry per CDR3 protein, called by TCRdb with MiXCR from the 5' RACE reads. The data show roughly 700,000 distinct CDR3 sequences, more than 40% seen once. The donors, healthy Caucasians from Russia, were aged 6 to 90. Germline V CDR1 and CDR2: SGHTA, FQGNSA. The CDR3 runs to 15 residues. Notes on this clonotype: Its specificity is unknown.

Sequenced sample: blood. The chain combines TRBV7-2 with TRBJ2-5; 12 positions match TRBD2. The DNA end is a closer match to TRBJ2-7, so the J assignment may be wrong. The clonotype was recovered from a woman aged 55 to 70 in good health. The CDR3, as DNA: TGTGCCAGCAGCCCTTCACTAGCGGGAGGTTTCGAGCAGTACTTC. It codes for CASSPSLAGGFEQYF.